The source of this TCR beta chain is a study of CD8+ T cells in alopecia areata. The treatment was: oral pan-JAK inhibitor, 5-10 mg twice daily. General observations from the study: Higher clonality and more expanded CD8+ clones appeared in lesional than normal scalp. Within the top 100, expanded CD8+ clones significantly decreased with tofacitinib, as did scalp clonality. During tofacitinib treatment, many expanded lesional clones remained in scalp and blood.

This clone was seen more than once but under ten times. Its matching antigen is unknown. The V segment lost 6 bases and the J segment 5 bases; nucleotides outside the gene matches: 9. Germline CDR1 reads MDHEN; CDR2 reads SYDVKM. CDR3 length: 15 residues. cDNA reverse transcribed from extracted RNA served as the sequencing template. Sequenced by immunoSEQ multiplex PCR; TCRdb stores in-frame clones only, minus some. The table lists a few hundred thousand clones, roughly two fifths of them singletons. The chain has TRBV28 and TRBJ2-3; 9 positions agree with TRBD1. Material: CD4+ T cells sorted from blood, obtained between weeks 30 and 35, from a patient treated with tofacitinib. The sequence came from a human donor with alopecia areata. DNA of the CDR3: TGTGCCAGCAGGAAGGGACAGGGTGCCGGAGATACGCAGTATTTT. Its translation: CASRKGQGAGDTQYF.